The 16 T cell receptor beta chains reported below all come from one sample, sequenced in a study of T cells in Graves' hyperthyroidism and ophthalmopathy. TCR beta CDR3 region amplification was performed from RNA transcripts. The TCR CDR3 was amplified in a first-round RT-PCR using the HTBI primer set. TCRdb independently ran MiXCR on the multiplex PCR reads; one entry per CDR3 protein. Seen here are roughly 350,000 distinct CDR3 sequences, more than 11% observed once, and the top ten hold 20% to 25%. The sample consisted of blood. Receptors originate from a woman in her twenties or thirties with Graves' hyperthyroidism.

This clonotype has at least ten counts. The chain combines TRBV6-1 with TRBJ2-2; 7 bases map to TRBD1. This CDR3 is built from 15 residues. CDR1 and CDR2 (germline): MNHNS, SASEGT. V dropped 1 base and J dropped 3; count of bases not matched to a gene: 2. DNA of the CDR3: TGTGCCAGCAGTGAAGGACAGGGACACACCGGGGAGCTGTTTTTT. Amino acids: CASSEGQGHTGELFF.

This clonotype was seen many times. The DNA for the CDR3 is TGTGCCAGCAGCTTGTTGGTGGGAGGATACAATGAGCAGTTCTTC. Encoded protein: CASSLLVGGYNEQFF. V is TRBV7-9 and J is TRBJ2-1, with a possible D match to TRBD2 (6 bases). V was shortened by 3 bases and J by 4 bases, with 13 bases between the two germline ends. The length of the CDR3 is 15 residues. Germline V CDR1 and CDR2: SEHNR, FQNEAQ (reference sequence). Combining the CDR3 with reference TRBV7-9 and TRBJ2-1 gives the whole variable domain DTGVSQNPRHKITKRGQNVTFRCDPISEHNRLYWYRQTLGQGPEFLTYFQNEAQLEKSRLLSDRFSAERPKGSFSTLEIQRTEQGDSAMYLCASSLLVGGYNEQFFGPGTRLTVL.

On this clonotype: A read error may be the cause here, since a much bigger clone is one base away. The chain carries TRBV20-1 and TRBJ2-3, with 7 bases lining up with TRBD2. Looked up from germline, CDR1 is DFQATT and CDR2 is SNEGSKA (reference sequence). The CDR3 length is 15 residues. The CDR3, as DNA: TGCAGTGCTAGAGACCCCGGGAGGCCTGCGGATACGCGGTATTTT. This encodes CSARDPGRPADTRYF.

This chain joins TRBV5-4 and TRBJ2-2; 7 bases fit TRBD2. The CDR3 is 17 residues long. Unmatched junction bases numbered 10, after V lost 3 bases and J lost 2 bases. Germline V gene lookup returns CDR1 SGHNT and CDR2 YYREEE (reference sequence). CDR3 DNA sequence: TGTGCCAGCAGCTGGACAACCGGGACTACTAACACCGGGGAGCTGTTTTTT. It codes for CASSWTTGTTNTGELFF.

The chain links TRBV7-9 to TRBJ2-3; no clear D. The V end was cut by 5 bases, the J end by 6 bases, with 18 bases between. Germline CDR1 and CDR2: SEHNR and FQNEAQ (reference sequence). The CDR3 spans 15 residues. The CDR3 region has the DNA TGTGCCAGCAGCGTCACTCGTAAGAGTAGCGATACGCAGTATTTT. Residues: CASSVTRKSSDTQYF. Using reference TRBV7-9 and TRBJ2-3 for the parts outside the CDR3, the full variable domain is DTGVSQNPRHKITKRGQNVTFRCDPISEHNRLYWYRQTLGQGPEFLTYFQNEAQLEKSRLLSDRFSAERPKGSFSTLEIQRTEQGDSAMYLCASSVTRKSSDTQYFGPGTRLTVL.

This clonotype occurred many times. The J gene is TRBJ2-2, the V gene TRBV7-3; weak D call: TRBD2 (7 bases). V shed 5 bases and J shed 4 bases, with 11 bases lying between them. The CDR3 consists of 14 residues. Germline V lookup: CDR1 SGHTA, CDR2 FQGTGA. The CDR3 here is CASSRGAGTGELFF. The CDR3 nucleotides are TGTGCCAGCAGCCGGGGGGCGGGCACCGGGGAGCTGTTTTTT. Combining the CDR3 with reference TRBV7-3 and TRBJ2-2 gives the whole variable domain GAGVSQTPSNKVTEKGKYVELRCDPISGHTALYWYRQSLGQGPEFLIYFQGTGAADDSGLPNDRFFAVRPEGSVSTLKIQRTERGDSAVYLCASSRGAGTGELFFGEGSRLTVL.

This clonotype came up many times. The gene calls are TRBV7-3 and TRBJ2-5, with 9 bases fitting TRBD2. CDR3 size: 15 residues. Germline lookup yields CDR1 SGHTA and CDR2 FQGTGA. V was clipped by 3 bases and J by 5 bases; unmatched bases: 7. CDR3 residues: CASSLFAGGRETQYF. Here the CDR3 DNA reads TGTGCCAGCAGCTTGTTTGCGGGAGGGCGTGAGACCCAGTACTTC.

At least ten counts were recorded for this clonotype. The rearrangement joins TRBV6-1 to TRBJ1-4; 12 bases are shared with TRBD1. V dropped 11 bases and J dropped 4; count of bases not matched to a gene: 8. The CDR3 is 15 residues long. Germline V gene lookup returns CDR1 MNHNS and CDR2 SASEGT. The CDR3 here is CAGGGTGGINEKLFF. CDR3 bases: TGTGCCGGCGGAGGGACAGGGGGCATTAATGAAAAACTGTTTTTT.

In this sample, this clonotype turned up a few times. V gene TRBV9 combines with J gene TRBJ2-3, with 11 bases matching TRBD2. The CDR3 has 14 residues. V trimming: 6 bases; J trimming: 3 bases; junction bases outside the gene matches: 3. The V gene's germline CDR1 is SGDLS and CDR2 YYNGEE. CDR3 loop: CASNPSGRTDTQYF. CDR3 nucleotide sequence: TGTGCCAGCAACCCTAGCGGGAGGACAGATACGCAGTATTTT.

V usage is TRBV6-5 and J usage is TRBJ2-5; the match to TRBD1 covers 8 bases. Germline values: CDR1 MNHEY, CDR2 SVGAGI. The CDR3 consists of 15 residues. The V and J ends lost 2 bases and 4 bases, in that order; junction bases with no gene match: 6. The CDR3 protein is CASSYAQGARETQYF. The CDR3 bases are TGTGCCAGCAGTTACGCTCAGGGGGCGCGAGAGACCCAGTACTTC.

This clonotype was counted many times. This CDR3 reads CASGNRGGKETQYF. In DNA form, the CDR3 reads TGTGCCAGCGGGAACAGGGGGGGAAAAGAGACCCAGTACTTC. The V gene is TRBV6-1, the J gene TRBJ2-5, with a possible D match to TRBD1 (8 bases). There are 14 residues in the CDR3. With 8 bases removed from V and 3 bases from J, the gap between germline ends came to 16 bases. From germline, CDR1 is MNHNS and CDR2 SASEGT.

This clonotype was seen a few times. This sequence joins TRBV20-1 and TRBJ2-1; D may be TRBD2 (5 bases). The CDR3 has 12 residues. Trimming removed 3 bases at V and 7 bases at J, with 10 bases between. Germline assignment: CDR1 DFQATT and CDR2 SNEGSKA (reference sequence). The CDR3 reads CSARGALNEQFF. The CDR3 nucleotides are TGCAGTGCTAGGGGAGCGTTGAATGAGCAGTTCTTC.

The sample holds many counts of this clonotype. CDR3 amino acids: CASSLAPRGAGGRQETQYF. For the CDR3, the DNA is TGTGCCAGCAGCTTAGCCCCAAGGGGGGCAGGGGGCAGGCAAGAGACCCAGTACTTC. This chain joins TRBV11-2 and TRBJ2-5; 8 bases align to TRBD1. V trimming: 1 base; J trimming: 2 bases; junction bases outside the gene matches: 15. The germline CDR1 and CDR2 sequences are SGHAT and FQNNGV. The CDR3 consists of 19 residues.

The gene calls are TRBV7-8 and TRBJ2-2, with 10 bases aligning to TRBD2. The CDR3 has 16 residues. With V trimmed by 1 base and J by 6 bases, 5 bases remained unmatched. Germline V gives CDR1 SGHVS, CDR2 FQNEAQ. The CDR3: CASSLGAGGPSGELFF. For the CDR3, the DNA is TGTGCCAGCAGCTTAGGAGCGGGAGGGCCCTCCGGGGAGCTGTTTTTT.

There are many counts of this clonotype. The rearrangement uses TRBV11-2 and TRBJ1-2, with D maybe TRBD1 (5 bases). Germline V gene data show CDR1 as SGHAT and CDR2 as FQNNGV. Deletions cut 5 bases from V and 4 bases from J, with 14 bases between. This CDR3 region has 14 residues. CDR3 sequence: CASSGGVGGYGYTF. In nucleotides, the CDR3 is TGTGCCAGCAGCGGGGGGGTCGGGGGCTATGGCTACACCTTC. Full variable domain (remainder filled in from reference TRBV11-2 and TRBJ1-2): EAGVAQSPRYKIIEKRQSVAFWCNPISGHATLYWYQQILGQGPKLLIQFQNNGVVDDSQLPKDRFSAERLKGVDSTLKIQPAKLEDSAVYLCASSGGVGGYGYTFGSGTRLTVV.

In its sample, this clonotype was seen many times. The gene calls are TRBV24-1 and TRBJ2-4, with TRBD2 matching 7 bases. Germline V gene data show CDR1 as KGHDR and CDR2 as SFDVKD. The CDR3 runs to 13 residues. V lost 5 bases, J lost 5 bases, and 2 bases stayed unmatched. CDR3 nucleotide sequence: TGTGCCACCAGTGGGGGGGGAGAAAACATTCAGTACTTC. This sequence encodes CATSGGGENIQYF.